The 32 T cell receptor beta chains reported below all come from one sample, sequenced in a study of OX40 agonist ivuxolimab in advanced cancers. The library relied on the immunoSEQ multiplex PCR assay. TCRdb's version of the immuneACCESS table is confined to in-frame rearrangements and falls short of the full clone set. An unresolved V gene accounts for under half of the shortfall where checked; the remainder is of unknown origin. The sample table shows 55,000 to 75,000 clones, and more than 85% are seen once. The ten biggest clones cover 0.85% to 1.4% of the sample. The material sequenced was CD4+ or CD8+ T cells sorted from blood, taken in a trial of the OX40 agonist ivuxolimab. The source of these receptors is an adult with an advanced solid tumor such as melanoma, head and neck, liver or kidney cancer.

The gene calls are TRBV2 and TRBJ1-5; perhaps TRBD1 as D (5 bases). The CDR3 is 14 amino acids. V was cut by 1 base and J by 7 bases, with 11 bases left in between. The germline V gene has CDR1 SNHLY and CDR2 FYNNEI. The CDR3 loop reads CASSEGQGRQPQHF. The CDR3 nucleotides are TGTGCCAGCAGTGAAGGGCAGGGCAGGCAGCCCCAGCATTTT.

The chain employs TRBV10-3 and TRBJ2-3, with 14 bases that match TRBD2. The CDR3 consists of 16 residues. Germline CDR1 ENHRY, CDR2 SYGVKD. Unmatched junction bases numbered 4, after V lost 8 bases and J lost 0 bases. The CDR3 DNA is TGTGCCATCGGACTAGCGGGAGGTACTAGCACAGATACGCAGTATTTT. Its translation is CAIGLAGGTSTDTQYF.

The V gene is TRBV10-3, the J gene TRBJ2-2; D unclear. V was shortened by 4 bases and J by 1 base, with 4 bases between the two germline ends. The CDR3 is made up of 13 amino acids. Germline CDR1 reads ENHRY; CDR2 reads SYGVKD. The CDR3 nucleotides are TGTGCCATCAGTGGGCTGAACACCGGGGAGCTGTTTTTT. Amino acid sequence: CAISGLNTGELFF.

The chain couples TRBV28 to TRBJ2-3; D possibly matches TRBD1 or TRBD2 (5 bases each). This CDR3 region has 15 residues. CDR1 MDHEN and CDR2 SYDVKM come from the germline V gene. V lost 5 bases and J 0 bases, leaving 12 bases between the germline ends. CDR3 coding DNA: TGTGCCAGCAGTCACGGGACCGATAGCACAGATACGCAGTATTTT. Translated: CASSHGTDSTDTQYF.

CDR3 nucleotide sequence: TGTGCCAGCAGCCTAGACAGGGTTGAGGGCTACACCTTC. Its protein product is CASSLDRVEGYTF. The V and J genes are TRBV5-4 and TRBJ1-2; 7 bases match TRBD1. The V and J ends lost 4 bases and 8 bases, in that order; junction bases with no gene match: 8. Germline CDR1 reads SGHNT; CDR2 reads YYREEE (reference sequence). The CDR3 is made up of 13 amino acids.

This chain links TRBV2 with TRBJ2-1; D may match TRBD1 or TRBD2 (6 bases each). Germline lookup yields CDR1 SNHLY and CDR2 FYNNEI. Deletions cut 7 bases from V and 0 bases from J, with 10 bases between. CDR3 length: 14 amino acids. The CDR3 DNA is TGTGCCAGCAAGGGGGGTCCCTCCTACAATGAGCAGTTCTTC. Amino acids: CASKGGPSYNEQFF.

J is TRBJ1-6 and V is TRBV6-1; no firm D call. The CDR3 loop spans 14 amino acids. V shed 1 base and J shed 6 bases, with 7 bases lying between them. From germline, CDR1 is MNHNS and CDR2 SASEGT. CDR3 in DNA: TGTGCCAGCAGTGAAGTCGGACTTAATTCACCCCTCCACTTT. The encoded protein is CASSEVGLNSPLHF.

This chain links TRBV19 with TRBJ1-2; TRBD1 aligns across 7 bases. The length of the CDR3 is 16 residues. The junction had 7 bases not matched to a gene; V was cut back by 3 bases and J by 0 bases. Germline CDR1 is LNHDA and CDR2 is SQIVND (reference sequence). The CDR3 DNA reads as TGTGCCAGTAGTATTACAGGGGCCCTTACTAACTATGGCTACACCTTC. Translating it yields CASSITGALTNYGYTF.

The gene calls are TRBV10-3 and TRBJ1-4; 8 bases fit TRBD1. The CDR3 totals 15 residues. Germline trimming cut 4 bases from V and 7 bases from J; bases unmatched to any gene: 8. Germline V CDR1 and CDR2: ENHRY, SYGVKD. CDR3 nucleotides: TGTGCCATCAGTGGGGGAGACAGGGGAGGTGAAAAACTGTTTTTT. Its protein product is CAISGGDRGGEKLFF.

The chain combines TRBV27 with TRBJ2-5; possible D gene TRBD2, 6 bases. This CDR3 has 15 amino acids. V was clipped by 1 base and J by 4 bases, with 13 bases between them. CDR1 and CDR2 (germline): MNHEY, SMNVEV (reference sequence). The CDR3 nucleotides read TGTGCCAGCAGTTTATTGTCGGCGGGAATAGAGACCCAGTACTTC. Amino acid sequence: CASSLLSAGIETQYF.

The V call is TRBV6-5, the J call TRBJ1-2; D is possibly TRBD1 (6 bases). Germline V gene lookup returns CDR1 MNHEY and CDR2 SVGAGI. This CDR3 has 14 residues. Trimming left V 5 bases short and J 4 bases short, with 14 bases between. The CDR3 loop reads CASSGRQDLYGYTF. For the CDR3, the DNA is TGTGCCAGCAGTGGCCGACAGGATCTCTATGGCTACACCTTC.

The rearrangement links TRBV7-2 to TRBJ1-1; TRBD1 matches 8 bases. The V gene's germline CDR1 is SGHTA and CDR2 FQGNSA. The trim removed 2 bases at V and 8 bases at J, leaving 4 bases unmatched. The CDR3 contains 13 residues. The CDR3 region is CASSLTRQGEAFF. In DNA, the CDR3 is TGTGCCAGCAGCTTAACCCGACAGGGGGAAGCTTTCTTT.

The chain couples TRBV4-3 to TRBJ1-1; 7 nucleotides match TRBD1. The CDR3 runs to 16 residues. In germline, CDR1 is LGHNA, CDR2 YSLEER. V gave up 5 bases and J gave up 0 bases; unmatched junction bases: 9. The CDR3 coding sequence is TGCGCCAGCAGCGACCGGCCCGACAGGGTGAACACTGAAGCTTTCTTT. This encodes CASSDRPDRVNTEAFF.

CDR3 coding DNA: TGCGCCAGCAGCTCCCGACTAGCGGGAGGGTCTGGGGATATTCAGTACTTC. It codes for CASSSRLAGGSGDIQYF. The V gene is TRBV4-3, the J gene TRBJ2-4; 14 bases are a match to TRBD2. CDR3 length: 17 amino acids. J lost 10 bases, V lost 5 bases, and 13 bases had no gene match. Germline CDR1 reads LGHNA; CDR2 reads YSLEER.

The chain employs TRBV11-2 and TRBJ1-3; the D gene is possibly TRBD1 (6 bases). From germline, CDR1 is SGHAT and CDR2 FQNNGV. This CDR3 comprises 14 residues. Trimming cost V 5 bases and J 4 bases, with 12 bases left between them. CDR3 in amino acids: CASSAGTIGNTIYF. CDR3 DNA sequence: TGTGCCAGCAGCGCCGGGACAATAGGAAACACCATATATTTT.

This chain connects TRBV7-3 to TRBJ1-2; D not resolved. The germline gives CDR1 SGHTA, CDR2 FQGTGA. The ends were cut back, 3 bases at V and 6 bases at J, with 11 bases in the middle. The CDR3 totals 13 residues. The CDR3 here is CASSLAGSDGYTF. CDR3 DNA: TGTGCCAGCAGCTTGGCCGGGAGCGATGGCTACACCTTC. The full variable domain, with the rest looked up from reference TRBV7-3 and TRBJ1-2, is GAGVSQTPSNKVTEKGKYVELRCDPISGHTALYWYRQSLGQGPEFLIYFQGTGAADDSGLPNDRFFAVRPEGSVSTLKIQRTERGDSAVYLCASSLAGSDGYTFGSGTRLTVV.

The chain uses TRBV7-9 and TRBJ2-1; 8 positions agree with TRBD2. Germline V lookup: CDR1 SEHNR, CDR2 FQNEAQ (reference sequence). The V and J ends lost 5 bases and 11 bases, in that order; junction bases with no gene match: 5. CDR3 length equals 12 residues. This CDR3 reads CASSQSGRQQFF. The DNA for the CDR3 is TGTGCCAGCAGCCAAAGCGGGAGACAGCAGTTCTTC. Variable domain in full (rest from reference TRBV7-9 and TRBJ2-1): DTGVSQNPRHKITKRGQNVTFRCDPISEHNRLYWYRQTLGQGPEFLTYFQNEAQLEKSRLLSDRFSAERPKGSFSTLEIQRTEQGDSAMYLCASSQSGRQQFFGPGTRLTVL.

The chain uses TRBV5-1 and TRBJ2-5, with D perhaps TRBD1 (6 bases). V shed 4 bases and J shed 0 bases, with 10 bases lying between them. This CDR3 is built from 14 residues. Germline V CDR1 and CDR2: SGHRS, YFSETQ. The CDR3 DNA reads as TGCGCCAGCAGCGGGGACAACTACCAAGAGACCCAGTACTTC. Protein product: CASSGDNYQETQYF.

V gene TRBV28 combines with J gene TRBJ1-2; 7 bases are a match to TRBD1. With 6 bases clipped from V and 2 bases from J, the junction kept 6 bases outside the gene matches. The CDR3 has 14 residues. Per the germline V gene, CDR1 is MDHEN and CDR2 is SYDVKM. The CDR3 DNA follows: TGTGCCAGCAGCCGGCAACAGGGGAACTATGGCTACACCTTC. Amino acid sequence: CASSRQQGNYGYTF.

The chain links TRBV5-1 to TRBJ1-1; perhaps TRBD1 as D (5 bases). Trimming cost V 4 bases and J 1 base, with 11 bases left between them. Germline V CDR1 and CDR2: SGHRS, YFSETQ. The CDR3 is 14 amino acids. CDR3 in DNA: TGCGCCAGCAGCCCGAGCGGGGGGAACACTGAAGCTTTCTTT. Encoded protein: CASSPSGGNTEAFF.

The rearrangement links TRBV10-3 to TRBJ2-1; D not resolved. Germline V gene sequence: CDR1 ENHRY, CDR2 SYGVKD. Trimming pared 4 bases from V and 8 bases from J, leaving 6 bases between. This CDR3 is 11 amino acids long. The CDR3 is CAISAGYEQFF. The CDR3 DNA is TGTGCCATCAGTGCCGGATATGAGCAGTTCTTC.

This clone was found once. This chain links TRBV30 with TRBJ1-5; the match to TRBD1 covers 7 bases. V shed 5 bases and J 11 bases; nucleotides not matched to a gene: 15. This CDR3 has 14 amino acids. Germline CDR1 and CDR2: GTSNPN and SVGIG (reference sequence). The CDR3 region has the DNA TGTGCCTGGGCCAGACAGGGCCTTTTGAGGGCCCAGCATTTT. Protein product: CAWARQGLLRAQHF.

The chain combines TRBV2 with TRBJ1-4, with D perhaps TRBD1 (5 bases). Germline V gene lookup returns CDR1 SNHLY and CDR2 FYNNEI. V lost 6 bases to trimming and J lost 4 bases, with 12 bases between them. There are 14 residues in the CDR3. The CDR3 sequence: CASRGDQGNEKLFF. CDR3 DNA: TGTGCCAGCAGGGGGGACCAGGGTAATGAAAAACTGTTTTTT.

This clone was seen a few times. The V gene is TRBV30, the J gene TRBJ2-5; the D is unclear. The CDR3 length is 14 residues. CDR1 and CDR2 from the germline V gene are GTSNPN and SVGIG (reference sequence). Trimming took 2 bases from V and 0 from J, leaving 10 bases between them. The CDR3 coding sequence is TGTGCCTGGAGTCCCGCGGCGTACCAAGAGACCCAGTACTTC. Translating it yields CAWSPAAYQETQYF.

This clone was detected once. The chain joins TRBV5-1 to TRBJ1-3; TRBD1 matches 8 bases. V lost 0 bases to trimming and J lost 4 bases; unmatched junction nucleotides: 6. The germline gives CDR1 SGHRS, CDR2 YFSETQ. The CDR3 sequence is 16 residues long. CDR3 nucleotides: TGCGCCAGCAGCTTGGCCGGGACAGGCTACGGAAACACCATATATTTT. Protein product: CASSLAGTGYGNTIYF.

The chain has TRBV9 and TRBJ2-5; no reliable D call. Trimming removed 2 bases from V and 1 base from J, with 9 bases in between. Germline-derived CDR1 and CDR2 are SGDLS and YYNGEE. This CDR3 is 14 amino acids long. CDR3 coding DNA: TGTGCCAGCAGCGTTTCAGGATTCCAAGAGACCCAGTACTTC. This gives the protein CASSVSGFQETQYF.

The chain carries TRBV7-3 and TRBJ2-2; 14 bases agree with TRBD2. The CDR3 loop spans 18 amino acids. In germline, CDR1 is SGHTA, CDR2 FQGTGA. Trimming removed 2 bases from V and 0 bases from J; junction bases left unmatched: 2. Written as DNA, the CDR3 is TGTGCCAGCAGCTTACTGGGACTAGCGGGGGCGAACACCGGGGAGCTGTTTTTT. Amino acid sequence: CASSLLGLAGANTGELFF.

This chain links TRBV7-3 with TRBJ2-2; possible D gene TRBD1, 6 bases. Germline loops: CDR1 SGHTA, CDR2 FQGTGA. This CDR3 region has 15 residues. V lost 1 base to trimming and J lost 1 base, with 7 bases between them. The CDR3 sequence: CASSLKGGNTGELFF. In DNA, the CDR3 is TGTGCCAGCAGCTTAAAAGGGGGGAACACCGGGGAGCTGTTTTTT.

This chain links TRBV5-1 with TRBJ2-7; the D gene is possibly TRBD2 (7 bases). CDR1 is SGHRS, CDR2 YFSETQ, per germline. CDR3 length: 15 amino acids. Trimming left V 0 bases short and J 6 bases short, with 16 bases between. CDR3 residues: CASSLAGGGLSEQYF. In nucleotides, the CDR3 is TGCGCCAGCAGCTTGGCTGGGGGGGGGCTCTCCGAGCAGTACTTC.

This rearrangement joins TRBV6-5 to TRBJ2-5; 12 nucleotides line up with TRBD1. V was pared by 6 bases and J by 7 bases, with 6 bases of the junction left unmatched. This CDR3 has 14 amino acids. Germline CDR1 is MNHEY and CDR2 is SVGAGI. The CDR3, as DNA: TGTGCCAGCAGCCCCGGGACAGGGGGCCGGACCCAGTACTTC. Translated: CASSPGTGGRTQYF.

This chain uses TRBV28 with TRBJ1-5; D is unclear. This CDR3 contains 15 residues. Germline-derived CDR1 and CDR2 are MDHEN and SYDVKM. V lost 2 bases, J lost 4 bases, and 12 bases lay in between. In DNA form, the CDR3 reads TGTGCCAGCAGTTTAGTAGGTCAGATGAATCAGCCCCAGCATTTT. This encodes CASSLVGQMNQPQHF.

The chain recombines TRBV12-5 with TRBJ2-1; no definite D call. CDR3 size: 15 residues. V gave up 0 bases and J gave up 7 bases, with 13 bases separating them. The V gene's germline CDR1 is LGHNT and CDR2 FRNRAP. CDR3 DNA sequence: TGTGCTAGTGGTTTGGTACCCATTTCATTGAATGAGCAGTTCTTC. Translating gives CASGLVPISLNEQFF.